Below are 21 T cell receptor beta chains sequenced from a single sample in a study of T-cell memory formation after mild COVID-19. From the 5' RACE reads, TCRdb called clonotypes with MiXCR, one entry per CDR3 protein. The sample has more than 350,000 distinct CDR3 sequences, around 20% seen once. Sequences were obtained from PBMCs or a T cell subset sorted from them (not recorded which). The receptors were gathered from an adult woman who had mild COVID-19 (a few samples of this study predate the infection). Cell type and time point are not known.

The rearrangement uses TRBV19 and TRBJ2-3; possibly TRBD1 for D (5 bases). The V gene lost 6 bases and the J gene lost 2 bases, with 18 bases spanning the gap. The germline CDR1 and CDR2 sequences are LNHDA and SQIVND (reference sequence). This CDR3 has 16 amino acids. Written as DNA, the CDR3 is TGTGCCAGTAGGGACCAGGGTTCCCCTTCCACAGATACGCAGTATTTT. Translation gives CASRDQGSPSTDTQYF.

This clonotype was seen a single time. The chain is built from TRBV12-3 or TRBV12-4 and TRBJ1-2; possibly TRBD1 for D (5 bases). The CDR3 runs to 14 residues. Trimming removed 5 bases from V and 8 bases from J, with 18 bases in between. The CDR3: CASSPSTVLVGYTF. As DNA, the CDR3 is TGTGCCAGCAGTCCCTCGACAGTCTTAGTAGGCTACACCTTC.

The chain carries TRBV5-5 and TRBJ2-5; 7 bases line up with TRBD1. Trimming removed 2 bases from V and 4 bases from J; junction bases left unmatched: 5. The germline V gene has CDR1 SGHKS and CDR2 YYEKEE (reference sequence). This CDR3 is built from 14 residues. CDR3 loop: CASSFRQGPETQYF. The CDR3 DNA follows: TGTGCCAGCAGCTTTAGACAGGGACCAGAGACCCAGTACTTC.

CDR3 sequence: CSATRANLWDTEAFF. CDR3 nucleotide sequence: TGCAGTGCTACGCGAGCCAATTTGTGGGACACTGAAGCTTTCTTT. The chain couples TRBV20-1 to TRBJ1-1; no reliable D call. The CDR3 sequence is 15 residues long. Looked up from germline, CDR1 is DFQATT and CDR2 is SNEGSKA (reference sequence). With 4 bases removed from V and 3 bases from J, the gap between germline ends came to 18 bases.

The CDR3 region is CASSWAGGSYGYTF. In DNA form, the CDR3 reads TGTGCCAGCAGTTGGGCAGGGGGCTCCTATGGCTACACCTTC. This chain uses TRBV12-3 or TRBV12-4 with TRBJ1-2; 8 bases are shared with TRBD1. The CDR3 is 14 amino acids. With V trimmed by 4 bases and J by 4 bases, 5 bases remained unmatched.

The gene calls are TRBV29-1 and TRBJ1-1, with 10 bases fitting TRBD1. The CDR3 spans 15 residues. J gave up 11 bases and V 0 bases, and 12 bases lay outside the gene matches. The germline gives CDR1 SQVTM, CDR2 ANQGSEA. The CDR3 loop is CSVEDRDRGRLGAFF. In nucleotides, the CDR3 is TGCAGCGTTGAAGATCGGGACAGGGGAAGGTTGGGTGCTTTCTTT.

This clonotype was found a few times. The genes are TRBV6-1 and TRBJ2-3; no clear D. The germline CDR1 and CDR2 sequences are MNHNS and SASEGT. This CDR3 is built from 14 residues. V was clipped by 8 bases and J by 2 bases, with 14 bases between them. CDR3 region: CASRKETYTDTQYF. The CDR3 DNA sequence: TGTGCCAGCCGGAAGGAGACCTACACAGATACGCAGTATTTT.

The chain combines TRBV7-2 with TRBJ1-5, with D tentatively TRBD1 (5 bases). This CDR3 is 14 amino acids long. Looked up from germline, CDR1 is SGHTA and CDR2 is FQGNSA. Between the trimmed V and J ends, which lost 4 bases and 2 bases, there was a span of 9 bases. CDR3 DNA sequence: TGTGCCAGCAGCTGGGGGTGGGGCAATCAGCCCCAGCATTTT. Its translation is CASSWGWGNQPQHF.

The table lists this clonotype with a few counts. The chain is built from TRBV7-9 and TRBJ2-1, with 7 bases matching TRBD2. The length of the CDR3 is 18 residues. V was pared by 1 base and J by 0 bases, with 9 bases of the junction left unmatched. Germline V gene data show CDR1 as SEHNR and CDR2 as FQNEAQ (reference sequence). The CDR3 reads CASSLGVGRSSSYNEQFF. The CDR3 coding sequence is TGTGCCAGCAGCTTAGGAGTCGGGAGGTCCAGCTCCTACAATGAGCAGTTCTTC.

The chain employs TRBV7-6 and TRBJ2-7; D may be TRBD1 (6 bases). CDR3 length equals 17 residues. Germline V gene data show CDR1 as SGHVS and CDR2 as FNYEAQ. V was pared by 3 bases and J by 2 bases, with 20 bases between. CDR3 protein: CASSLVQGGPPTYEQYF. CDR3 in DNA: TGTGCCAGCAGCTTGGTTCAAGGGGGACCCCCGACCTACGAGCAGTACTTC.

The V and J genes are TRBV7-9 and TRBJ2-7; D is uncertain. The CDR3 extends over 14 amino acids. Germline-derived CDR1 and CDR2 are SEHNR and FQNEAQ (reference sequence). The germline V and J ends were trimmed by 3 bases and 0 bases, with 9 bases remaining between them. In nucleotides, the CDR3 is TGTGCCAGCAGCTTCAGGTCTACCTCCTACGAGCAGTACTTC. Translated: CASSFRSTSYEQYF.

The chain couples TRBV20-1 to TRBJ2-5; D might be TRBD1 (5 bases). CDR1 is DFQATT and CDR2 is SNEGSKA in the germline V gene (reference sequence). Trimming took 3 bases from V and 3 from J, leaving 14 bases between them. The CDR3 consists of 14 residues. The CDR3 nucleotides read TGCAGTGCTAGCACTCCAACCAGGGAAGAGACCCAGTACTTC. It translates to CSASTPTREETQYF.

CDR3 coding DNA: TGCAGTGTCCCCAGCGGGACCCCTGGGACAGATACGCAGTATTTT. Amino acid sequence: CSVPSGTPGTDTQYF. J is TRBJ2-3 and V is TRBV20-1; TRBD2 aligns across 7 bases. V lost 7 bases to trimming and J lost 3 bases; unmatched junction nucleotides: 13. The CDR3 consists of 15 residues. Germline assignment: CDR1 DFQATT and CDR2 SNEGSKA (reference sequence).

This clonotype was seen more than once but under ten times. This chain uses TRBV7-9 with TRBJ2-5; 11 bases align to TRBD2. This CDR3 has 16 amino acids. Germline CDR1 and CDR2: SEHNR and FQNEAQ (reference sequence). Losses at the gene ends were 5 bases for V and 3 bases for J; bases not matched to a gene: 8. In DNA form, the CDR3 reads TGTGCCAGCAGCGAGTCAACGGGACTAGCGGAAGAGACCCAGTACTTC. Translating gives CASSESTGLAEETQYF.

J is TRBJ2-2 and V is TRBV20-1, with 7 bases lining up with TRBD1. Germline lookup yields CDR1 DFQATT and CDR2 SNEGSKA (reference sequence). The CDR3 covers 15 residues. The J segment lost 3 bases and the V segment lost 5 bases, leaving 9 bases of the junction unmatched. CDR3 sequence: CSAQYRGFYTGELFF. The CDR3 DNA is TGCAGTGCTCAATACAGGGGATTCTACACCGGGGAGCTGTTTTTT.

The chain carries TRBV21-1 and TRBJ2-3; TRBD2 was called by the table and not checked on the DNA. TRBV21-1 is designated a pseudogene. The CDR3 is made up of 15 amino acids. For the CDR3, the DNA is TGTGCCAATTGGACTAGCGGCCCCATCACAGATACGCAGTATTTT. This translates into CANWTSGPITDTQYF.

Only a few counts were recorded for this clonotype. The rearrangement joins TRBV7-9 to TRBJ2-1; D is unresolved. Germline V lookup: CDR1 SEHNR, CDR2 FQNEAQ (reference sequence). This CDR3 has 12 residues. Trimming took 4 bases from V and 10 from J, leaving 11 bases between them. Here the CDR3 DNA reads TGTGCCAGCAGCTCACCCGGCTCGGAGCAGTTCTTC. Translated, it gives CASSSPGSEQFF.

This clonotype was recorded many times. The chain links TRBV5-1 to TRBJ2-7; the match to TRBD2 covers 14 bases. Looked up from germline, CDR1 is SGHRS and CDR2 is YFSETQ. The CDR3 runs 15 residues. Trimming at V came to 2 bases and at J to 3 bases, leaving 1 base not matched to a gene. This CDR3 reads CASSFGTSGGYEQYF. CDR3 bases: TGCGCCAGCAGCTTTGGGACTAGCGGGGGCTACGAGCAGTACTTC.

Concerning this clonotype: An end of the junction does not agree with germline; a read error may underlie this. In nucleotides, the CDR3 is TGCGCCAGCAGTCCCCCCCCGGGGCTTCTCTCTGGGGCCAACGTCCTGGCTTTC. Translating gives CASSPPPGLLSGANVLAF. The V call is TRBV23-1, the J call TRBJ2-6; D might be TRBD1 or TRBD2, each matching 5 bases. TRBV23-1 falls under the ORF class, with uncertain function. This CDR3 has 18 amino acids.

The chain joins TRBV5-4 to TRBJ2-7; possible D gene TRBD1, 5 bases. The CDR3 spans 15 residues. Trimming left V 1 base short and J 0 bases short, with 11 bases between. The germline V gene has CDR1 SGHNT and CDR2 YYREEE (reference sequence). This CDR3 reads CASSLWTLGSYEQYF. As DNA, the CDR3 is TGTGCCAGCAGCTTGTGGACACTCGGCTCCTACGAGCAGTACTTC.

The rearrangement uses TRBV12-3 or TRBV12-4 and TRBJ2-7, with a possible D match to TRBD2 (6 bases). This CDR3 is built from 13 residues. The V and J ends lost 5 bases and 2 bases respectively, with 10 bases between them. The CDR3 loop reads CASSGAGTYEQYF. The DNA of the CDR3 is TGTGCCAGCAGTGGGGCGGGGACCTACGAGCAGTACTTC.